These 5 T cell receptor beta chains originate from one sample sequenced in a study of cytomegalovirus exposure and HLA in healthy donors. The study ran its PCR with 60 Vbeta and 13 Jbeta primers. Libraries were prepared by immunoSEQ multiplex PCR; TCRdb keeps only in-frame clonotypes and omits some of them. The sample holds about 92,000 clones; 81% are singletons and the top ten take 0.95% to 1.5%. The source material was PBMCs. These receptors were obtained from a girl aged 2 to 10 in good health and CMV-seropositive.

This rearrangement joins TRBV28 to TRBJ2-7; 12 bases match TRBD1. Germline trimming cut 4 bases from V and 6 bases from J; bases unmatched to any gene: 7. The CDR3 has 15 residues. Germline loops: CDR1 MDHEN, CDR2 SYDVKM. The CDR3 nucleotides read TGTGCCAGCAGTTCCCCGGGACAGGGGGCAGTCGAGCAGTACTTC. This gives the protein CASSSPGQGAVEQYF.

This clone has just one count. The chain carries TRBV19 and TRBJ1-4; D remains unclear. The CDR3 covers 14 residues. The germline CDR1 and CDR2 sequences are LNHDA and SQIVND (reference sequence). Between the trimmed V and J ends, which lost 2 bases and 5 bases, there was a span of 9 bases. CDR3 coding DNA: TGTGCCAGTAGTATAAGGACTGGGAATGAAAAACTGTTTTTT. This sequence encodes CASSIRTGNEKLFF.

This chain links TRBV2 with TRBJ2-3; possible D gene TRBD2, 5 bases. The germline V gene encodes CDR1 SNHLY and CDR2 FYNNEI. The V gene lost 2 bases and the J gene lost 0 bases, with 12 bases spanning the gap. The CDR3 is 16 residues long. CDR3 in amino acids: CASSERQRTSTDTQYF. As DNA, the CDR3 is TGTGCCAGCAGTGAAAGGCAGCGGACCAGCACAGATACGCAGTATTTT.

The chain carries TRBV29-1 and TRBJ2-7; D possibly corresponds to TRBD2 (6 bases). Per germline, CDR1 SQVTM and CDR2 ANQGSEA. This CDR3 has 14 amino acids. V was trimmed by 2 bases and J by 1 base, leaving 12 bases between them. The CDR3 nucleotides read TGCAGCGTTGAAAGCTCCGGGACTTCCTACGAGCAGTACTTC. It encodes CSVESSGTSYEQYF.

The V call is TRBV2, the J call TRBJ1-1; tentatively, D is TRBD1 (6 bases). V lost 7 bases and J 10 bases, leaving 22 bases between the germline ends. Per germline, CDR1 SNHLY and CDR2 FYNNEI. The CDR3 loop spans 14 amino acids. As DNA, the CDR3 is TGTGCCAGCATTCCAGGGATAGGGGGGGATGGAGCTTTCTTT. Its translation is CASIPGIGGDGAFF.